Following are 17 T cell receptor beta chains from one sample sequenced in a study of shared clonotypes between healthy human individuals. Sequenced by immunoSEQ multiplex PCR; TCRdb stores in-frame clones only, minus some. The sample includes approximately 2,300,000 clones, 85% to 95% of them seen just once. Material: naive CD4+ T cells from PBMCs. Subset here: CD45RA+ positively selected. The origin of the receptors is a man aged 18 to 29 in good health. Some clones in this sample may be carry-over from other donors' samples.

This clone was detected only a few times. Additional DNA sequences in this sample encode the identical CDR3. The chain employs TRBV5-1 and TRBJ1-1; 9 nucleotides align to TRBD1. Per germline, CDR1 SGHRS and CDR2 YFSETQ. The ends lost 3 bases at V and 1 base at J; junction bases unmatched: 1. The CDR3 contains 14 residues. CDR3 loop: CASSSQGANTEAFF. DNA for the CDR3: TGCGCCAGCAGCTCACAGGGGGCGAACACTGAAGCTTTCTTT. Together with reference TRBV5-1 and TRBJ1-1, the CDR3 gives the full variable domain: KAGVTQTPRYLIKTRGQQVTLSCSPISGHRSVSWYQQTPGQGLQFLFEYFSETQRNKGNFPGRFSGRQFSNSRSEMNVSTLELGDSALYLCASSSQGANTEAFFGQGTRLTVV.

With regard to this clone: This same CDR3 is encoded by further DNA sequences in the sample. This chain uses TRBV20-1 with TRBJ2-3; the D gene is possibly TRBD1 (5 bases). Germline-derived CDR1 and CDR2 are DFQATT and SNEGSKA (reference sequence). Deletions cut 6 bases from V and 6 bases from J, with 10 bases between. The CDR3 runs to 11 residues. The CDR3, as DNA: TGCAGTGCCTCCCCAGGGGATACGCAGTATTTT. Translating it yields CSASPGDTQYF.

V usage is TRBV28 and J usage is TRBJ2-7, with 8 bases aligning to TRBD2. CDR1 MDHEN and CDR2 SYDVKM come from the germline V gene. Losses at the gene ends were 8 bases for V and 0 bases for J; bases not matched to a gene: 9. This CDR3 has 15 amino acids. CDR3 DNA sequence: TGTGCCAGCGGGGATGCCGGGACTAGCTCCTACGAGCAGTACTTC. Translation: CASGDAGTSSYEQYF.

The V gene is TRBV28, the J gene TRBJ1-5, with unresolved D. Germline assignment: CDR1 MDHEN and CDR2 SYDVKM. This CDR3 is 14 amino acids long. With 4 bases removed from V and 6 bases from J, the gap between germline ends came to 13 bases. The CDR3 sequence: CASSSTPPVQPQHF. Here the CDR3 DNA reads TGTGCCAGCAGTTCGACCCCTCCGGTTCAGCCCCAGCATTTT.

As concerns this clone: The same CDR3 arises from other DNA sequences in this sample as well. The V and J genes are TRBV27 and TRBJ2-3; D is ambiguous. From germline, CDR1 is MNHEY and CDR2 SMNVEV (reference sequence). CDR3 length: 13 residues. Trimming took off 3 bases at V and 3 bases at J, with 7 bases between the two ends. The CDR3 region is CASSLYGTDTQYF. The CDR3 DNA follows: TGTGCCAGCAGTTTGTATGGGACAGATACGCAGTATTTT.

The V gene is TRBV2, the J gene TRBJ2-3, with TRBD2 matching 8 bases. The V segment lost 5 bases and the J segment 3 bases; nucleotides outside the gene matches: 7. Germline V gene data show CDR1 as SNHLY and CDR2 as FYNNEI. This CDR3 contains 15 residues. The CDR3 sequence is CASSKTSGGTDTQYF. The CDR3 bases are TGTGCCAGCAGTAAAACTAGCGGAGGGACAGATACGCAGTATTTT.

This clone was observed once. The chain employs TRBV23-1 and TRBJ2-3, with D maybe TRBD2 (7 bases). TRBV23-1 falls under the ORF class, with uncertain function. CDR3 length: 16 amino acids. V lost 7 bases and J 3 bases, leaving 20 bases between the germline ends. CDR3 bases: TGCGCCAGCAACGAACCGGGGGGCGCGGGGACAGATACGCAGTATTTT. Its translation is CASNEPGGAGTDTQYF.

This CDR3 reads CASIREGASSGNTIYF. CDR3 coding DNA: TGTGCCAGCATTAGGGAGGGGGCCAGCTCTGGAAACACCATATATTTT. The chain has TRBV6-6 and TRBJ1-3; 7 nucleotides agree with TRBD1. The length of the CDR3 is 16 residues. Germline CDR1 MNHNY, CDR2 SVGAGI (reference sequence). With V trimmed by 7 bases and J by 0 bases, 9 bases remained unmatched.

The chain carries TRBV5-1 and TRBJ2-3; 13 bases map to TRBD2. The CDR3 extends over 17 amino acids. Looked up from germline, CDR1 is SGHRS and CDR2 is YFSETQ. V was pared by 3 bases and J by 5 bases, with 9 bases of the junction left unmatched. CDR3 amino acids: CASSSGLAGAFGDTQYF. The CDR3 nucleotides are TGCGCCAGCAGCTCAGGACTAGCGGGAGCTTTTGGAGATACGCAGTATTTT.

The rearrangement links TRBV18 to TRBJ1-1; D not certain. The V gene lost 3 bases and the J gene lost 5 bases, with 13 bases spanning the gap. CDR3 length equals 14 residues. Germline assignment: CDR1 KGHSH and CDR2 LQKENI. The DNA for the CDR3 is TGTGCCAGCTCACCTAGAGAGCGGGAGACTGAAGCTTTCTTT. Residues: CASSPRERETEAFF.

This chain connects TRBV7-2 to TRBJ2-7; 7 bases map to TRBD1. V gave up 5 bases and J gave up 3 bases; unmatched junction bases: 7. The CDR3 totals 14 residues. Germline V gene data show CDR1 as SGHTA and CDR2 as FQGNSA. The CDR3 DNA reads TGTGCCAGCAGCAAACAGGGGTCCCTCTACGAGCAGTACTTC. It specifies CASSKQGSLYEQYF.

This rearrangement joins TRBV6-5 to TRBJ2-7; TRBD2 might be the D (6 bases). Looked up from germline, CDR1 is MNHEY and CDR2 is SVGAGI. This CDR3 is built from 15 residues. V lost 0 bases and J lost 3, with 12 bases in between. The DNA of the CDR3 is TGTGCCAGCAGTTACTCCCCGGGACTTATCTACGAGCAGTACTTC. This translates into CASSYSPGLIYEQYF.

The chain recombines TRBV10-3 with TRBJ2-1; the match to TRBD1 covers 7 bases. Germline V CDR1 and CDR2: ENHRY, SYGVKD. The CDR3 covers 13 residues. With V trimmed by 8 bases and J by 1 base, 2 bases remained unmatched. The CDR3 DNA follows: TGTGCCATCTTGACAGGGTCCTACAATGAGCAGTTCTTC. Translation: CAILTGSYNEQFF.

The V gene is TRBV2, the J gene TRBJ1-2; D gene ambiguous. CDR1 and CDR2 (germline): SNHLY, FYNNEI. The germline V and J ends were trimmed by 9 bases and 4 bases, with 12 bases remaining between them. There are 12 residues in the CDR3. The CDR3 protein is CARQSPAYGYTF. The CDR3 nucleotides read TGTGCCAGACAGAGTCCGGCCTATGGCTACACCTTC.

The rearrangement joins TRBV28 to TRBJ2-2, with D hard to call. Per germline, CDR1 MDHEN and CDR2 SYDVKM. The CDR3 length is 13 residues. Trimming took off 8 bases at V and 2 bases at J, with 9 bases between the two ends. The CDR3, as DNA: TGTGCCAGCCAATACAGAAACACCGGGGAGCTGTTTTTT. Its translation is CASQYRNTGELFF.

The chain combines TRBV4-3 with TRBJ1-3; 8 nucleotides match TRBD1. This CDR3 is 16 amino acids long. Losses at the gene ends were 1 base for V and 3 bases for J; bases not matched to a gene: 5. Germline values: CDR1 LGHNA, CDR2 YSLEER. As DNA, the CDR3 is TGCGCCAGCAGCCAAGGGCACAGGGGGAGTGGAAACACCATATATTTT. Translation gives CASSQGHRGSGNTIYF.

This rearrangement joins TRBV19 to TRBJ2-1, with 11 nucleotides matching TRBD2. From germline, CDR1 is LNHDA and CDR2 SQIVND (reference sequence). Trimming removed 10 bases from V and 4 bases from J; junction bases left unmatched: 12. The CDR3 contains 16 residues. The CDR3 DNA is TGTGCCACCCTACAGAAGACTAGCGGGATTTACAATGAGCAGTTCTTC. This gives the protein CATLQKTSGIYNEQFF.